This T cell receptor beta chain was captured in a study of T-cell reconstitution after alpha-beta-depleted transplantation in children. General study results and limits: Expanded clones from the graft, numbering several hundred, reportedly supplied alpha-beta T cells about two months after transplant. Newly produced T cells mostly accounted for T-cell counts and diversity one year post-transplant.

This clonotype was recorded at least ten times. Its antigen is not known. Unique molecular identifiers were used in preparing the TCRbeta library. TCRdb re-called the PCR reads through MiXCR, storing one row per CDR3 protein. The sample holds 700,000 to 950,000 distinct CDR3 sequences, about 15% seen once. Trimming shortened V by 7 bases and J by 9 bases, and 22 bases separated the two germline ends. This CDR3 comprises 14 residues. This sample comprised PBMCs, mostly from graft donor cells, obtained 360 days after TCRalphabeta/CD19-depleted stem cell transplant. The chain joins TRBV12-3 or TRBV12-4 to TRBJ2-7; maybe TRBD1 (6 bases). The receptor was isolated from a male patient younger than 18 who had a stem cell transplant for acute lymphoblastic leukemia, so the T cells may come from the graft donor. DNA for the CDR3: TGTGCCAGCACCTTAGGGGGAGTCCCTTTTGTGCAGTACTTC. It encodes CASTLGGVPFVQYF.